This passage covers 25 T cell receptor beta chains from one sample sequenced in a study of CD8 T cells in ankylosing spondylitis. TCRdb ran MiXCR on the 5' RACE reads and lists one entry per CDR3 protein. The sample has under 200,000 distinct CDR3 sequences, approximately 10% seen once; the top ten hold almost 30%. Sequenced input: blood, either unsorted or a sorted T cell fraction (not recorded which). The source of these receptors is a male donor with ankylosing spondylitis or in good health (not recorded which).

The chain recombines TRBV20-1 with TRBJ2-3; TRBD2 aligns across 10 bases. This CDR3 is 14 amino acids long. Trimming removed 6 bases from V and 6 bases from J; junction bases left unmatched: 9. The germline CDR1 and CDR2 sequences are DFQATT and SNEGSKA (reference sequence). CDR3 region: CSATAGGLADTQYF. In DNA, the CDR3 is TGCAGTGCGACAGCGGGAGGGCTTGCGGATACGCAGTATTTT.

The rearrangement links TRBV4-3 to TRBJ2-3; the D is unclear. The CDR3 has 16 residues. Germline V lookup: CDR1 LGHNA, CDR2 YSLEER. V lost 0 bases, J lost 4 bases, and 14 bases lay in between. The CDR3 spells CASSQEGAPSADTQYF. DNA of the CDR3: TGCGCCAGCAGCCAAGAAGGTGCACCCAGCGCAGATACGCAGTATTTT.

This clonotype was found many times. The genes are TRBV27 and TRBJ1-2; 7 positions match TRBD1. Germline loops: CDR1 MNHEY, CDR2 SMNVEV (reference sequence). Losses at the gene ends were 3 bases for V and 4 bases for J; bases not matched to a gene: 2. CDR3 length: 13 residues. The CDR3 loop is CASSFAGGYGYTF. CDR3 nucleotides: TGTGCCAGCAGTTTTGCAGGGGGCTATGGCTACACCTTC.

This clonotype was seen repeatedly, ten times or more. The V and J genes are TRBV29-1 and TRBJ2-1, with D possibly matching TRBD2 (6 bases). Germline V CDR1 and CDR2: SQVTM, ANQGSEA. Trimming removed 4 bases from V and 0 bases from J, with 16 bases in between. CDR3 length: 16 amino acids. CDR3 residues: CSVGGSSGSSYNEQFF. The CDR3 DNA is TGCAGCGTTGGGGGGAGTAGCGGTAGCTCCTACAATGAGCAGTTCTTC.

This clonotype was seen repeatedly, ten times or more. The chain joins TRBV6-2 or TRBV6-3 to TRBJ2-1, with TRBD2 matching 13 bases. The CDR3 is 15 residues long. Germline-derived CDR1 and CDR2 are MNHEY and SVGEGT. Trimming removed 5 bases from V and 9 bases from J; junction bases left unmatched: 7. CDR3 sequence: CASSPPGLAGSEQFF. For the CDR3, the DNA is TGTGCCAGCAGTCCTCCGGGACTAGCGGGAAGTGAGCAGTTCTTC.

Many counts were recorded for this clonotype. The chain couples TRBV5-1 to TRBJ1-1; no clear D gene. Germline V gene sequence: CDR1 SGHRS, CDR2 YFSETQ. CDR3 length equals 15 residues. V lost 0 bases and J lost 4, with 13 bases in between. CDR3 protein: CASSLARGGVTEAFF. The CDR3 DNA follows: TGCGCCAGCAGCTTGGCCCGGGGAGGTGTCACTGAAGCTTTCTTT.

This chain uses TRBV7-2 with TRBJ2-6, with 9 bases lining up with TRBD1. Germline V gene sequence: CDR1 SGHTA, CDR2 FQGNSA. The CDR3 is 15 residues long. V trimming: 2 bases; J trimming: 10 bases; junction bases outside the gene matches: 6. CDR3 region: CASSLSNRGRNVLTF. The CDR3 DNA reads TGTGCCAGCAGCTTATCCAACAGGGGGCGTAACGTCCTGACTTTC.

The chain uses TRBV6-2 or TRBV6-3 and TRBJ2-7; tentative D call: TRBD1 (7 bases). Trimming left V 2 bases short and J 4 bases short, with 12 bases between. The CDR3 runs 14 residues. Germline CDR1 and CDR2: MNHEY and SVGEGT. CDR3 nucleotides: TGTGCCAGCAGTTACAACAGGGGAGGATACGAGCAGTACTTC. Residues: CASSYNRGGYEQYF.

This clonotype was seen only a few times. This sequence joins TRBV30 and TRBJ2-2; D is unresolved. V was clipped by 2 bases and J by 6 bases, with 7 bases between them. This CDR3 is 12 amino acids long. CDR1 GTSNPN and CDR2 SVGIG come from the germline V gene (reference sequence). The CDR3 DNA reads TGTGCCTGGAGTCGGAGTCCCGGGGAGCTGTTTTTT. This codes for CAWSRSPGELFF.

This clonotype came up many times. V gene TRBV20-1 combines with J gene TRBJ2-3; 9 positions agree with TRBD1. This CDR3 spans 14 amino acids. Germline assignment: CDR1 DFQATT and CDR2 SNEGSKA (reference sequence). The trim removed 5 bases at V and 8 bases at J, leaving 11 bases unmatched. The CDR3 region is CSAGTGGLVATQYF. The DNA for the CDR3 is TGCAGTGCTGGCACAGGGGGCCTGGTGGCTACGCAGTATTTT.

In its sample, this clonotype was seen many times. The chain has TRBV3-1 and TRBJ1-5; D unclear. This CDR3 comprises 14 residues. The germline V gene encodes CDR1 LGHDT and CDR2 YNNKEL (reference sequence). Trimming stripped 5 bases from V and 3 bases from J, with 11 bases between. DNA for the CDR3: TGTGCCAGCAGCGAGGGAACAGACAATCAGCCCCAGCATTTT. Translation: CASSEGTDNQPQHF. The whole variable domain, remainder taken from reference TRBV3-1 and TRBJ1-5, is DTAVSQTPKYLVTQMGNDKSIKCEQNLGHDTMYWYKQDSKKFLKIMFSYNNKELIINETVPNRFSPKSPDKAHLNLHINSLELGDSAVYFCASSEGTDNQPQHFGDGTRLSIL.

With respect to this clonotype: The germline gene is not matched at one end of the junction; a read error may be the cause. This chain links TRBV20-1 with TRBJ1-5; D not certain. Germline V gene data show CDR1 as DFQATT and CDR2 as SNEGSKA (reference sequence). This CDR3 spans 17 amino acids. CDR3 bases: TGCTGTGCTAGAGATCTTCAGGACGTCGGCGTCAATCAGCCCCAGCATTTT. Encoded protein: CCARDLQDVGVNQPQHF.

This clonotype appeared many times. This chain uses TRBV5-1 with TRBJ2-1; TRBD2 aligns across 11 bases. V lost 5 bases to trimming and J lost 3 bases; unmatched junction nucleotides: 10. The V gene's germline CDR1 is SGHRS and CDR2 YFSETQ. The CDR3 consists of 17 residues. The CDR3, as DNA: TGCGCCAGCAGTTTTCTCCCCGGGACTAGCGGCTACAATGAGCAGTTCTTC. This codes for CASSFLPGTSGYNEQFF. The full variable domain, completed using reference TRBV5-1 and TRBJ2-1, is KAGVTQTPRYLIKTRGQQVTLSCSPISGHRSVSWYQQTPGQGLQFLFEYFSETQRNKGNFPGRFSGRQFSNSRSEMNVSTLELGDSALYLCASSFLPGTSGYNEQFFGPGTRLTVL.

This clonotype was found a few times. This sequence joins TRBV7-2 and TRBJ2-1; D is perhaps TRBD2 (5 bases). Trimming left V 4 bases short and J 10 bases short, with 17 bases between. Germline assignment: CDR1 SGHTA and CDR2 FQGNSA. This CDR3 comprises 14 residues. This CDR3 reads CASSSPYSGAEQFF. CDR3 coding DNA: TGTGCCAGCAGCTCCCCCTACAGCGGAGCAGAGCAGTTCTTC.

This clonotype has ten or more counts. V gene TRBV29-1 combines with J gene TRBJ1-3, with TRBD1 identical over 8 bases. Trimming at V came to 3 bases and at J to 4 bases, leaving 5 bases not matched to a gene. Looked up from germline, CDR1 is SQVTM and CDR2 is ANQGSEA. This CDR3 is built from 14 residues. As DNA, the CDR3 is TGCAGCGTTGAGAGGACAGGGCTAGGAAACACCATATATTTT. Protein: CSVERTGLGNTIYF.

This clonotype was found a few times. CDR3 residues: CASSLDRRVSADTQYF. CDR3 bases: TGCGCCAGCAGCTTGGACCGCAGGGTGTCGGCAGATACGCAGTATTTT. The chain recombines TRBV5-1 with TRBJ2-3; weak D call: TRBD1 (5 bases). From germline, CDR1 is SGHRS and CDR2 YFSETQ. The CDR3 length is 16 residues. Trimming shortened V by 0 bases and J by 4 bases, and 15 bases separated the two germline ends.

Ten or more counts support this clonotype. This chain uses TRBV12-3 or TRBV12-4 with TRBJ2-3; 10 bases line up with TRBD1. The V and J ends lost 5 bases and 4 bases, in that order; junction bases with no gene match: 6. CDR3 size: 15 residues. Here the CDR3 DNA reads TGTGCCAGCAGTCCGGGACAGGGGTTTGCAGATACGCAGTATTTT. It is translated as CASSPGQGFADTQYF.

This clonotype was seen repeatedly, ten times or more. The V call is TRBV25-1, the J call TRBJ1-6, with D unclear. From germline, CDR1 is MGHDK and CDR2 SYGVNS. The CDR3 is 14 residues long. V lost 2 bases to trimming and J lost 5 bases, with 7 bases between them. In nucleotides, the CDR3 is TGTGCCAGCAGTGAAATTCGGAATAATTCACCCCTCCACTTT. As protein: CASSEIRNNSPLHF.

This clonotype came up a few times. This chain uses TRBV5-1 with TRBJ2-7; D not certain. V gave up 6 bases and J gave up 0 bases, with 10 bases separating them. CDR3 length: 13 residues. CDR1 is SGHRS and CDR2 is YFSETQ in the germline V gene. The CDR3 coding sequence is TGCGCCAGCACCAAACCGAGCTCCTACGAGCAGTACTTC. Translating it yields CASTKPSSYEQYF. Full variable domain (outside the CDR3, taken from reference TRBV5-1 and TRBJ2-7): KAGVTQTPRYLIKTRGQQVTLSCSPISGHRSVSWYQQTPGQGLQFLFEYFSETQRNKGNFPGRFSGRQFSNSRSEMNVSTLELGDSALYLCASTKPSSYEQYFGPGTRLTVT.

In its sample, this clonotype was seen many times. This chain connects TRBV25-1 to TRBJ2-7; the D gene is possibly TRBD1 (6 bases). The germline gives CDR1 MGHDK, CDR2 SYGVNS. The ends were cut back, 4 bases at V and 2 bases at J, with 12 bases in the middle. The CDR3 loop spans 14 amino acids. CDR3 DNA sequence: TGTGCCAGCAGTGTATGGGGGACAACCTACGAGCAGTACTTC. Encoded protein: CASSVWGTTYEQYF.

This clonotype was recorded many times. The chain combines TRBV20-1 with TRBJ2-3; 12 bases are shared with TRBD2. Looked up from germline, CDR1 is DFQATT and CDR2 is SNEGSKA (reference sequence). The length of the CDR3 is 14 residues. V shed 8 bases and J 6 bases; nucleotides not matched to a gene: 9. The CDR3 is CSSRLAGALDTQYF. The CDR3 nucleotides read TGCAGTTCCCGACTAGCGGGGGCTCTGGATACGCAGTATTTT.

This clonotype was picked up many times. This sequence joins TRBV29-1 and TRBJ2-7; 7 positions agree with TRBD1. This CDR3 region has 14 residues. CDR1 is SQVTM and CDR2 is ANQGSEA in the germline V gene. Losses at the gene ends were 4 bases for V and 2 bases for J; bases not matched to a gene: 8. CDR3 amino acids: CSVAPGQTTYEQYF. Written as DNA, the CDR3 is TGCAGCGTTGCTCCGGGACAGACCACCTACGAGCAGTACTTC.

Ten or more counts support this clonotype. The chain couples TRBV24-1 to TRBJ1-2, with a weak D call TRBD1 (6 bases). V lost 7 bases and J 6 bases, leaving 20 bases between the germline ends. CDR1 is KGHDR and CDR2 is SFDVKD in the germline V gene. The CDR3 loop spans 15 amino acids. The CDR3 spells CATSQPGEDHHGYTF. CDR3 nucleotides: TGTGCCACCAGCCAACCAGGGGAGGACCATCATGGCTACACCTTC.

This clonotype was recorded at least ten times. The chain joins TRBV24-1 to TRBJ2-5; 7 positions agree with TRBD1. V lost 5 bases to trimming and J lost 4 bases; unmatched junction nucleotides: 9. CDR1 is KGHDR, CDR2 SFDVKD, per germline. The CDR3 covers 15 residues. The CDR3 DNA reads TGTGCCACCAGTGTCGGACAGGATCCTAGAGAGACCCAGTACTTC. Translated, it gives CATSVGQDPRETQYF.

Only a few counts were recorded for this clonotype. This rearrangement joins TRBV6-1 to TRBJ1-5; TRBD1 might be the D (6 bases). V was clipped by 5 bases and J by 1 base, with 18 bases between them. CDR1 and CDR2 from the germline V gene are MNHNS and SASEGT. The CDR3 is made up of 17 amino acids. DNA for the CDR3: TGTGCCAGCAGTCCGAGAGGCAGGGGAGGGAGCAATCAGCCCCAGCATTTT. Protein sequence: CASSPRGRGGSNQPQHF.